This T cell receptor beta chain is drawn from a study of blood T cell repertoires in COVID-19. Germline CDR1 is PRHDT and CDR2 is FYEKMQ (reference sequence). The trim removed 4 bases at V and 0 bases at J, leaving 6 bases unmatched. This CDR3 region has 15 residues. In the authors' workflow: By means of reference gene primer amplification, nucleated cell counts were estimated. Clones were sequenced by immunoSEQ multiplex PCR, and TCRdb holds only the in-frame ones, with some missing. V and J calls and clone size follow that table, whereas D and trimming were derived from the DNA. Among 120,000 or so clones, around two thirds were seen once, and the ten largest hold 2% to 2.5%.

The chain joins TRBV13 to TRBJ2-7, with 7 bases matching TRBD1. This TCR derives from a woman aged 65 to 85 with acute or convalescent COVID-19. The material sequenced was peripheral blood. This chain's CDR3 is CASSSGQRGSYEQYF. The CDR3 nucleotides are TGTGCCAGCAGCTCGGGACAGAGGGGCTCCTACGAGCAGTACTTC.